This entry concerns a single TCR beta chain. Which antigen it targets is not known. Base qualities are not recorded, but no much larger clone differs from it by a single base. The donors were healthy, HIV-negative adults with no recently reported acute infections or vaccinations. Every donor was a Caucasian adult residing in Nashville, Tennessee, USA. CD8 memory samples were composed of magnetically selected CD45RO+ cells combined with CCR7-negative CD45RA+ effector memory (TemRA) cells. After blood collection by leukapheresis, PBMCs were isolated using Ficoll-Histopaque density gradient centrifugation and then cryopreserved in the vapor phase of liquid nitrogen. Analytical flow cytometry was used to check the purity and quantity of every magnetically sorted T cell population. Each sorted fraction had its genomic DNA isolated and then quantified by UV absorbance on a Nanodrop 2000c. The sample belongs to a study of shared clonotypes between healthy human individuals (dated by TCRdb to 2019 to 2021). Background on the whole study: A couple of women and a few men aged 18 to 49 years were included in the cohort. For each donor, CD4 naive and CD4 memory were each given three plates, CD8 naive was given two plates, and CD8 memory was given one plate. To estimate repertoire size and how much clonotype sharing occurs between individuals, the study deeply sequenced the blood TCR repertoires of five healthy adults. Different laboratories and diverse techniques were used to prepare libraries and sequence TCR repertoires, to increase sequencing depth and limit assay-specific biases. Between about 0.85 and 9.5 billion PBMCs per donor were obtained by leukapheresis.

The CDR3 covers 16 residues, taking in both the cysteine and the phenylalanine. Only the CDR3 region is kept as DNA, spanning 48 bases read in frame from base 1. CDR1 and CDR2 (MDHEN, SYDVKM) derive from the germline V gene. V loses 0 bases of germline sequence and J loses 0 bases, and the interval between the two ends is 9 bases. On the study overall, not on this receptor specifically: Larger estimated clonotype richness was generally found for naive subsets than for memory subsets. Pairwise subsampling indicated that sequencing depth was expected to affect the degree of clonotype sharing among donors. Sharing across a few donors was observed for about 5% of naive CD4, less than 4% of naive CD8, about 2.3% of memory CD4, and around 0.42% of memory CD8 clonotypes. Sampling was limited to blood, and TCR repertoires in tissue likely differ from TCR repertoires in blood. Compared with non-shared clonotypes, the clonotypes found in all four sorted-subset donors had higher generation probabilities. Because the study included only a small number of donors, the genetic and exposure-history diversity represented was limited. Even with the large sequencing depth, rarefaction of the sorted-subset datasets indicated that sequencing was incomplete.

Using the deep immunoSEQ assay, multiplex PCR amplified TCR CDR3 regions from genomic DNA. Genomic DNA extracted from each cell subset was distributed evenly over all wells of several immunoSEQ 96-well plates, and each plate served as one replicate. For sorted subsets, each replicate PCR was loaded with roughly 0.2 ug genomic DNA, equivalent to about 33,000 T cell genomes. The purified libraries were quantified using a Qubit 3.0 fluorometer, sized with a Bioanalyzer 2100, and then quantified again using the KAPA Library Quantification kit. A separate single-read 150-cycle Illumina NextSeq 550 flow cell was used to sequence each immunoSEQ 96-well plate. From the authors' description of their analysis: Because only junctional sequences without quality scores were contained in the immunoSEQ output, filtering matching that applied to full-length reads could not be performed. To assign V/J genes and CDR3, sequences were annotated against IMGT germline references using PyIR, a Python wrapper for IgBLAST v1.9. Reads were removed for weak V/J assignments (E-value above 1e-6), missing CDR3, stop codons, out-of-frame junctions, or ambiguous translated residues. V3J clonotypes were defined as sequences sharing an identical inferred V gene, J gene, and CDR3 amino acid sequence. To compute the percentage overlap between repertoires, the number of shared unique clonotypes was divided by the size of the smaller repertoire. Richness of each repertoire was evaluated using RTK rarefaction, the Chao1 estimator, and Recon v2.1 estimates of unobserved clonotypes. For all TCRbeta clonotypes obtained by the gDNA method from a few donors, generation probabilities were computed with OLGA. TCRdb took over this immuneACCESS table, retaining in-frame rearrangements with V and J assigned. Such tables are incomplete; in checked studies, under half of the missing clones stem from an unresolved V gene, and the remainder is unexplained. D and trimming were read from the DNA, whereas the V and J calls and clone size are those reported in that table. Present in this sample are more than 80,000 clones, about two thirds of which were seen just once. The ten largest make up roughly 43% of the sample.

The chain is assembled from TRBV28 and TRBJ2-1; a tentative D call is TRBD1 (6 bases match). The receptor comes from a man aged 30-40 years in good health. The sequenced sample consisted of memory CD8+ T cells sorted from blood. The sample's cell subset or site label is to be understood as: CD45RO+ cells pooled with CCR7-negative TemRA cells. The CDR3 reads as follows: CASSLWGANSYNEQFF. The sequenced DNA is TGTGCCAGCAGTTTATGGGGGGCCAACTCCTACAATGAGCAGTTCTTC. The full variable domain, completed from the reference TRBV28 and TRBJ2-1 proteins outside the CDR3, reads DVKVTQSSRYLVKRTGEKVFLECVQDMDHENMFWYRQDPGLGLRLIYFSYDVKMKEKGDIPEGYSVSREKKERFSLILESASTNQTSMYLCASSLWGANSYNEQFFGPGTRLTVL.